This T cell receptor (beta chain) was observed in a study of T cells after yellow fever vaccination. The germline CDR1 and CDR2 sequences are SNHLY and FYNNEI. V shed 10 bases and J 6 bases; nucleotides not matched to a gene: 5. The CDR3 has 14 residues. This clonotype occurred a few times. TCR cDNA was made by 5'RACE template switching, adding a universal primer site and UMIs. TCRdb re-called the 5' RACE reads through MiXCR, storing one row per CDR3 protein. Of about 300,000 distinct CDR3 sequences detected, approximately 8% appear once; the ten largest clones hold about 3%. The sample here was CD4+ T cells sorted from PBMCs, taken 5 days after the yellow fever booster vaccination. This receptor was obtained from a man younger than 30 who received the YFV17D yellow fever vaccine. V gene TRBV2 combines with J gene TRBJ2-1; 14 bases line up with TRBD2. The CDR3 DNA sequence: TGTGCCACCTATGGACTAGCGGGGGGCAATGAGCAGTTCTTC. It translates to CATYGLAGGNEQFF. The full variable domain, its missing parts supplied by reference TRBV2 and TRBJ2-1, is EPEVTQTPSHQVTQMGQEVILRCVPISNHLYFYWYRQILGQKVEFLVSFYNNEISEKSEIFDDQFSVERPDGSNFTLKIRSTKLEDSAMYFCATYGLAGGNEQFFGPGTRLTVL.